This TCR beta chain was found in a study of glioma-infiltrating T cells. Study details: Presurgical dexamethasone in glioma patients lasted six or fewer days.

The length of the CDR3 is 12 residues. V shed 7 bases, J shed 9 bases, and the junction held 8 bases outside the gene matches. Using RNA template, CDR3s of TCR alpha and beta were amplified with iRepertoire arm-PCR. TCRdb reanalysed the multiplex PCR reads using MiXCR and keeps one entry per CDR3 protein. Seen here are about 410,000 distinct CDR3 sequences, 41% observed once, and the top ten hold approximately 12%. Concerning this clonotype: Its target is not known.

General study findings and limits: Patients with low tissue-blood divergence carried a signature set of shared blood CDR3 motifs. Tissue-blood divergence was below expectation in non-neoplastic patients, above in gliomas.

The receptor's source is a human donor with low-grade glioma or glioblastoma, undergoing nonglioma brain surgery, or in good health (not recorded which). The sample consisted of glioma tissue, nonneoplastic brain tissue, or PBMCs (not recorded which). The rearrangement uses TRBV12-3 or TRBV12-4 and TRBJ1-1, with 7 bases matching TRBD1. The CDR3 DNA sequence: TGTGCCAGCAATATACCGACAGGGAAAGCTTTCTTT. Its translation: CASNIPTGKAFF.